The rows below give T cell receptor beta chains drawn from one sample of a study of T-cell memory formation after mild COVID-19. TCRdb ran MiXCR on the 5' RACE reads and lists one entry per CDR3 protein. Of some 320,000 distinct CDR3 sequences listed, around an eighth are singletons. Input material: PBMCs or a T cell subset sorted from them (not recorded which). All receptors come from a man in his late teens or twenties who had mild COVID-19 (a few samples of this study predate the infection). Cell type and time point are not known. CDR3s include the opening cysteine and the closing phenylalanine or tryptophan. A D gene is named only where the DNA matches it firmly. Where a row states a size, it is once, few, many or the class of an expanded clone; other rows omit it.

CDR3nt: TGTGCCAGCAGCCCGGGGACACCTAACAATGAGCAGTTCTTC
CDR3aa: CASSPGTPNNEQFF
d_gene: .
len: 14
abundance: .
v_gene: TRBV7-9
j_gene: TRBJ2-1

CDR3nt: TGTGCCAGCAGTTTACAGGGGGCAGGGACCGGGGAGCTGTTTTTT
CDR3aa: CASSLQGAGTGELFF
d_gene: TRBD1
len: 15
abundance: few
v_gene: TRBV12-3/TRBV12-4
j_gene: TRBJ2-2

CDR3nt: TGCAGCGTTCACGGCGGGGCTGGGGCCAACGTCCTGACTTTC
CDR3aa: CSVHGGAGANVLTF
d_gene: .
len: 14
abundance: .
v_gene: TRBV29-1
j_gene: TRBJ2-6

CDR3nt: TGTGCCAGCAGCATCAGGGGAGAAGGTTCACCCCTCCACTTT
CDR3aa: CASSIRGEGSPLHF
d_gene: .
len: 14
abundance: .
v_gene: TRBV7-2
j_gene: TRBJ1-6

CDR3nt: TGTGCCAGCAGCGGTAGCGGGGGGAAGGATGAGCAGTTCTTC
CDR3aa: CASSGSGGKDEQFF
d_gene: TRBD2
len: 14
abundance: few
v_gene: TRBV7-3
j_gene: TRBJ2-1

CDR3nt: TGCGCCAGCAGCTTGGTGAGCACGGGGCAACTAGCCAAAAACATTCAGTACTTC
CDR3aa: CASSLVSTGQLAKNIQYF
d_gene: .
len: 18
abundance: .
v_gene: TRBV5-1
j_gene: TRBJ2-4

CDR3nt: TGCGCCAGCAGCCTAAACAGGGCCGGCACAGATACGCAGTATTTT
CDR3aa: CASSLNRAGTDTQYF
d_gene: .
len: 15
abundance: few
v_gene: TRBV5-1
j_gene: TRBJ2-3

CDR3nt: TGTGCCAGCTCACCCCAACCGACAGGATCCACCGGGGAGCTGTTTTTT
CDR3aa: CASSPQPTGSTGELFF
d_gene: .
len: 16
abundance: .
v_gene: TRBV18
j_gene: TRBJ2-2

CDR3nt: TGCAGTGCTAGGGTACTAGCGGGGGGCGTCAATGAGCAGTTCTTC
CDR3aa: CSARVLAGGVNEQFF
d_gene: TRBD2
len: 15
abundance: few
v_gene: TRBV20-1
j_gene: TRBJ2-1

CDR3nt: TGTGCCAGCAGCTCCGCGAAGGCCCTGTTTCCCCAGCATTTT
CDR3aa: CASSSAKALFPQHF
d_gene: .
len: 14
abundance: .
v_gene: TRBV7-9
j_gene: TRBJ1-5

CDR3nt: TGCGCCAGCAGCATAACTAGTGTTGGCCAAGAGACCCAGTACTTC
CDR3aa: CASSITSVGQETQYF
d_gene: .
len: 15
abundance: .
v_gene: TRBV5-1
j_gene: TRBJ2-5

CDR3nt: TGTGCCAGCAGTTCATCCGGGACAGGTCGCTACGAGCAGTACTTC
CDR3aa: CASSSSGTGRYEQYF
d_gene: TRBD1
len: 15
abundance: few
v_gene: TRBV27
j_gene: TRBJ2-7

CDR3nt: TGTGCCAGCAGCCAAGAACCAGCGGGGGCCACAGATACGCAGTATTTT
CDR3aa: CASSQEPAGATDTQYF
d_gene: TRBD2
len: 16
abundance: .
v_gene: TRBV4-2
j_gene: TRBJ2-3

CDR3nt: TGCGCCAGCAGCCAAGATAGAACAGGCGGAAACACCATATATTTT
CDR3aa: CASSQDRTGGNTIYF
d_gene: .
len: 15
abundance: few
v_gene: TRBV4-3
j_gene: TRBJ1-3

CDR3nt: TGCGCCAGCAGCCAAGAAGTAGCGGGGGGCTTTAGCTCCTACAATGAGCAGTTCTTC
CDR3aa: CASSQEVAGGFSSYNEQFF
d_gene: TRBD2
len: 19
abundance: few
v_gene: TRBV4-3
j_gene: TRBJ2-1

CDR3nt: TGTGCCAGCAGTGAATCCCTAAGCGGTAAACTCAGAGCTTTCTTT
CDR3aa: CASSESLSGKLRAFF
d_gene: .
len: 15
abundance: few
v_gene: TRBV6-1
j_gene: TRBJ1-1

CDR3nt: TGCGCCAGCAGCTTGGGTACAGGGGGCAACGGCTATGGCTACACCTTC
CDR3aa: CASSLGTGGNGYGYTF
d_gene: TRBD1
len: 16
abundance: few
v_gene: TRBV5-1
j_gene: TRBJ1-2

CDR3nt: TGCGCCAGCACCCGGGAGGGGGTCGGCTATGGCTACACCTTC
CDR3aa: CASTREGVGYGYTF
d_gene: .
len: 14
abundance: few
v_gene: TRBV4-1
j_gene: TRBJ1-2

CDR3nt: TGTGCCAGCTCACCCCGCTCGGGTTATAGCAATCAGCCCCAGCATTTT
CDR3aa: CASSPRSGYSNQPQHF
d_gene: .
len: 16
abundance: .
v_gene: TRBV18
j_gene: TRBJ1-5

CDR3nt: TGCAGCGTTGAGGACAGGGGACGAGACCAAGAGACCCAGTACTTC
CDR3aa: CSVEDRGRDQETQYF
d_gene: TRBD1
len: 15
abundance: .
v_gene: TRBV29-1
j_gene: TRBJ2-5

CDR3nt: TGTGCCAGCCAGAAGAGGGTGAACACTGAAGCTTTCTTT
CDR3aa: CASQKRVNTEAFF
d_gene: .
len: 13
abundance: few
v_gene: TRBV9
j_gene: TRBJ1-1

CDR3nt: TGCAGTGCTAGACGTATGCTGGGCTACAATGAGCAGTTCTTC
CDR3aa: CSARRMLGYNEQFF
d_gene: .
len: 14
abundance: .
v_gene: TRBV20-1
j_gene: TRBJ2-1

CDR3nt: TGCAGTGCCCCCCTCCCCCAGCGGGGGGACAATGAGCAGTTCTTC
CDR3aa: CSAPLPQRGDNEQFF
d_gene: TRBD2
len: 15
abundance: many
v_gene: TRBV20-1
j_gene: TRBJ2-1

CDR3nt: TGTGCCAGCAGCTTGGTAAGCGGGGCGGCAGATACGCAGTATTTT
CDR3aa: CASSLVSGAADTQYF
d_gene: TRBD2
len: 15
abundance: many
v_gene: TRBV5-5
j_gene: TRBJ2-3

CDR3nt: TGTGCCAGCAGCTTGGCCGTTAAGGGAGTCTCGTACTTC
CDR3aa: CASSLAVKGVSYF
d_gene: .
len: 13
abundance: few
v_gene: TRBV5-4
j_gene: TRBJ2-5

CDR3nt: TGTGCCAGCAGTCAAACTCCGAGCTCCTACAATGAGCAGTTCTTC
CDR3aa: CASSQTPSSYNEQFF
d_gene: .
len: 15
abundance: few
v_gene: TRBV7-3
j_gene: TRBJ2-1

CDR3nt: TGCGCCAGCAGTTATACCGGGACACCCAATGAGCAGTTCTTC
CDR3aa: CASSYTGTPNEQFF
d_gene: .
len: 14
abundance: .
v_gene: TRBV10-1
j_gene: TRBJ2-1

CDR3nt: TGTGCCAGCAGCTTGGGGACGCCCCTCCACTTT
CDR3aa: CASSLGTPLHF
d_gene: .
len: 11
abundance: .
v_gene: TRBV5-5
j_gene: TRBJ1-6

CDR3nt: TGCAGTGCTAGGACACGGGATACGCAGTATTTT
CDR3aa: CSARTRDTQYF
d_gene: .
len: 11
abundance: few
v_gene: TRBV20-1
j_gene: TRBJ2-3

CDR3nt: TGTGCCAGCATCGGACAGGGACTGCTCTCTGGAAACACCATATATTTT
CDR3aa: CASIGQGLLSGNTIYF
d_gene: TRBD1
len: 16
abundance: few
v_gene: TRBV12-3/TRBV12-4
j_gene: TRBJ1-3

CDR3nt: TGTGCCAGCAACTTTCAGGGGGCGAGCACAGATACGCAGTATTTT
CDR3aa: CASNFQGASTDTQYF
d_gene: TRBD1
len: 15
abundance: .
v_gene: TRBV7-2
j_gene: TRBJ2-3

CDR3nt: TGTGCCAGCAGCCCACAGGGGTTTGGCTACACCTTC
CDR3aa: CASSPQGFGYTF
d_gene: TRBD1
len: 12
abundance: .
v_gene: TRBV7-2
j_gene: TRBJ1-2

CDR3nt: TGTGCCAGCAGTTTAATGAGGGGGCCTAGCACAGATACGCAGTATTTT
CDR3aa: CASSLMRGPSTDTQYF
d_gene: TRBD1
len: 16
abundance: .
v_gene: TRBV28
j_gene: TRBJ2-3

CDR3nt: TGTGCCACCAGTGCAGACCGGGACAGGGTCAGCAATGAGCAGTTCTTC
CDR3aa: CATSADRDRVSNEQFF
d_gene: TRBD1
len: 16
abundance: many
v_gene: TRBV24-1
j_gene: TRBJ2-1

CDR3nt: TGCGCCAGCAGCCGCGCCGACCACTCTGGGGCCAACGTCCTGACTTTC
CDR3aa: CASSRADHSGANVLTF
d_gene: .
len: 16
abundance: .
v_gene: TRBV5-1
j_gene: TRBJ2-6

CDR3nt: TGCAGTGCTAGTAACCCGACTATGCGCGGAAACACCATATATTTT
CDR3aa: CSASNPTMRGNTIYF
d_gene: .
len: 15
abundance: few
v_gene: TRBV20-1
j_gene: TRBJ1-3

CDR3nt: TGCAGTGCCCCACCGGGACTAGCGGGGGGGAACGGGGAGACCCAGTACTTC
CDR3aa: CSAPPGLAGGNGETQYF
d_gene: TRBD2
len: 17
abundance: few
v_gene: TRBV20-1
j_gene: TRBJ2-5

CDR3nt: TGTGCCAGCAGCCCTCGAACCCCAGGGGAGACTGAAGCTTTCTTT
CDR3aa: CASSPRTPGETEAFF
d_gene: .
len: 15
abundance: .
v_gene: TRBV3-1
j_gene: TRBJ1-1

CDR3nt: TGTGCCAGCAGCTTATTGGGGGGAAGCGACATTCAGTACTTC
CDR3aa: CASSLLGGSDIQYF
d_gene: .
len: 14
abundance: .
v_gene: TRBV7-2
j_gene: TRBJ2-4

CDR3nt: TGTGCCAGCAGCCTAAACCCTTCTCCGTTAGATACGCAGTATTTT
CDR3aa: CASSLNPSPLDTQYF
d_gene: .
len: 15
abundance: .
v_gene: TRBV21-1
j_gene: TRBJ2-3

CDR3nt: TGTGCCAGCACGCAGGGACTAGAGAGAGAGACCCAGTACTTC
CDR3aa: CASTQGLERETQYF
d_gene: TRBD2
len: 14
abundance: few
v_gene: TRBV6-6
j_gene: TRBJ2-5

CDR3nt: TGCAGTGCTAGGGACCCTAACTATGGCTACACCTTC
CDR3aa: CSARDPNYGYTF
d_gene: .
len: 12
abundance: many
v_gene: TRBV20-1
j_gene: TRBJ1-2

CDR3nt: TGCGCCAGCAGCTTAGGGCGGACTTCTGAAGGGACCCAGTACTTC
CDR3aa: CASSLGRTSEGTQYF
d_gene: .
len: 15
abundance: .
v_gene: TRBV5-1
j_gene: TRBJ2-5

CDR3nt: TGTGCCACCAGTGATTTAAGGGACCGACTATTCTATGGCTACACCTTC
CDR3aa: CATSDLRDRLFYGYTF
d_gene: .
len: 16
abundance: few
v_gene: TRBV24-1
j_gene: TRBJ1-2

CDR3nt: TGTGCCAGCAGTGATTTCAGGGGGTGGGGCTACACCTTC
CDR3aa: CASSDFRGWGYTF
d_gene: TRBD1
len: 13
abundance: few
v_gene: TRBV27
j_gene: TRBJ1-2

CDR3nt: TGCGCCAGCAGCTTGGCAGGGTTGGCATCACCCCTCCACTTT
CDR3aa: CASSLAGLASPLHF
d_gene: .
len: 14
abundance: few
v_gene: TRBV5-1
j_gene: TRBJ1-6

CDR3nt: TGTGCCAGCAGCTTGGGAGGACAGGGCGGAGATACGCAGTATTTT
CDR3aa: CASSLGGQGGDTQYF
d_gene: TRBD1
len: 15
abundance: few
v_gene: TRBV5-4
j_gene: TRBJ2-3

CDR3nt: TGCGCCAGCAGCTGGATGGTTAGGGCGAGCACCGGGGAGCTGTTTTTT
CDR3aa: CASSWMVRASTGELFF
d_gene: .
len: 16
abundance: few
v_gene: TRBV5-1
j_gene: TRBJ2-2

CDR3nt: TGCGCCAGCAGCCAAGCTGTAGACAGGGTCAATCCCGAGCAGTTCTTC
CDR3aa: CASSQAVDRVNPEQFF
d_gene: TRBD1
len: 16
abundance: .
v_gene: TRBV4-3
j_gene: TRBJ2-1